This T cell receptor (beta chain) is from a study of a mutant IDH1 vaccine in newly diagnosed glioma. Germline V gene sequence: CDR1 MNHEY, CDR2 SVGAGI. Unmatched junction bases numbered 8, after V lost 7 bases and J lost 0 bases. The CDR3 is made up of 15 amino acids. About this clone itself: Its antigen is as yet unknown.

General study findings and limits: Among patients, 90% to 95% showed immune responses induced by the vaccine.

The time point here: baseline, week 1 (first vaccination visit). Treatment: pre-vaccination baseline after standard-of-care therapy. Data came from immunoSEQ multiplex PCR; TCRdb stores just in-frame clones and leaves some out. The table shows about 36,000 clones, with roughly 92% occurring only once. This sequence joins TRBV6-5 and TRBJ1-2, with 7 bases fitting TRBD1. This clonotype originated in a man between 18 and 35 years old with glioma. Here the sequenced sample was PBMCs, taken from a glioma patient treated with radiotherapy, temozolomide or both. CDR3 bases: TGTGCCAGCACCCTGGGAGGGACAGCTAACTATGGCTACACCTTC. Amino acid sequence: CASTLGGTANYGYTF.